One T cell receptor (beta chain) is described in this entry. What it binds is not known. This entry comes from a study of T cell responses to AZD1222 COVID-19 vaccine. Findings of the study overall: Donors were mostly white British, more females; clonal diversity possibly underestimated.

Produced via immunoSEQ multiplex PCR; TCRdb's table is partial and in-frame only. The sample consists of under 130,000 clones, more than 75% of them appearing once. Sequenced here: peripheral blood, sampled on day 0 of AZD1222 vaccination. The source is an adult in good health.

Written as DNA, the CDR3 is TGTGCCACCAATGGGGCGGGGCGTGATTCACCCCTCCACTTT. Protein sequence: CATNGAGRDSPLHF. The V and J genes are TRBV7-9 and TRBJ1-6; possibly TRBD1 for D (5 bases). The CDR3 sequence is 14 residues long. The germline V gene encodes CDR1 SEHNR and CDR2 FQNEAQ (reference sequence). The V end lost 10 bases, the J end lost 8 bases, and 18 bases lay between the germline ends.